The 20 T cell receptor beta chains listed next were all sequenced from one sample in a study of blood T cell repertoires in COVID-19. TCRdb keeps only in-frame clones here, not all; method: immunoSEQ multiplex PCR. This repertoire shows over 100,000 clones, approximately 83% found once; its top ten account for around 0.77%. Sequencing was done on a sample of peripheral blood. The source is a woman aged 65 to 85 with acute or convalescent COVID-19.

This chain joins TRBV7-2 and TRBJ1-5; D is unclear. CDR3 length equals 13 residues. Germline V gene sequence: CDR1 SGHTA, CDR2 FQGNSA. Trimming took off 1 base at V and 4 bases at J, with 5 bases between the two ends. The CDR3 reads CASSLVENQPQHF. The CDR3 coding sequence is TGTGCCAGCAGCTTAGTCGAGAATCAGCCCCAGCATTTT.

The CDR3 bases are TGTGCCAGCAGCTTAGCTAGGGGAGATACGCAGTATTTT. This sequence encodes CASSLARGDTQYF. This chain joins TRBV7-2 and TRBJ2-3; a possible D gene is TRBD1 (5 bases). Trimming pared 0 bases from V and 5 bases from J, leaving 6 bases between. Germline V gene lookup returns CDR1 SGHTA and CDR2 FQGNSA. The CDR3 spans 13 residues.

The chain links TRBV18 to TRBJ2-7, with 7 nucleotides matching TRBD1. CDR1 and CDR2 from the germline V gene are KGHSH and LQKENI. This CDR3 spans 14 amino acids. J was trimmed by 13 bases and V by 6 bases; bases with no gene match: 18. CDR3 nucleotides: TGTGCCAGCTCGCCAAGCCCCCGGGACAGCGGTCTCTACTTC. As protein: CASSPSPRDSGLYF.

This clone was counted only a few times. The CDR3 spells CASSLDREGWSSPLHF. The CDR3 DNA reads TGTGCCAGCAGCTTAGATCGGGAGGGTTGGAGTTCACCCCTCCACTTT. This chain uses TRBV11-2 with TRBJ1-6; D unclear. This CDR3 spans 16 amino acids. The germline V gene has CDR1 SGHAT and CDR2 FQNNGV. Deletions cut 0 bases from V and 9 bases from J, with 15 bases between.

The chain combines TRBV18 with TRBJ2-7; D gene unclear. Germline V lookup: CDR1 KGHSH, CDR2 LQKENI. Trimming shortened V by 5 bases and J by 2 bases, and 13 bases separated the two germline ends. This CDR3 contains 14 residues. CDR3 bases: TGTGCCAGCTCAACTTCGACAAATACCTACGAGCAGTACTTC. This codes for CASSTSTNTYEQYF.

The chain uses TRBV5-8 and TRBJ1-5; 8 bases align to TRBD1. Germline V CDR1 and CDR2: SGHTS, YDEGEE. The CDR3 sequence is 14 residues long. With 4 bases clipped from V and 6 bases from J, the junction kept 6 bases outside the gene matches. CDR3 loop: CASSDGQGVQPQHF. As DNA, the CDR3 is TGTGCCAGCAGCGACGGACAGGGTGTTCAGCCCCAGCATTTT.

The genes are TRBV3-1 (or the pseudogene TRBV3-2) and TRBJ2-5; D is possibly TRBD1 (5 bases). Germline values: CDR1 LGHDT, CDR2 YNNKEL (reference sequence). Trimming removed 4 bases from V and 5 bases from J, with 11 bases in between. CDR3 length: 13 residues. The CDR3 nucleotides read TGTGCCAGCAGCCCAACTCCAGGGGAGACCCAGTACTTC. Translating gives CASSPTPGETQYF.

V usage is TRBV4-1 and J usage is TRBJ1-2, with 8 bases that match TRBD1. The CDR3 contains 15 residues. V gave up 0 bases and J gave up 8 bases; unmatched junction bases: 8. Germline CDR1 MGHRA, CDR2 YSYEKL. CDR3 in DNA: TGCGCCAGCAGCCAAGATTCGGGACAGGTGGACGGCTACACCTTC. Translating it yields CASSQDSGQVDGYTF.

This rearrangement joins TRBV19 to TRBJ2-2, with D uncertain. Germline CDR1 reads LNHDA; CDR2 reads SQIVND (reference sequence). The length of the CDR3 is 12 residues. Trimming left V 4 bases short and J 7 bases short, with 7 bases between. DNA of the CDR3: TGTGCCAGTAGTACAGGAATCGGGGAGCTGTTTTTT. Residues: CASSTGIGELFF.

The chain combines TRBV20-1 with TRBJ1-1; D perhaps matches TRBD1 (6 bases). Deletions cut 2 bases from V and 7 bases from J, with 8 bases between. The CDR3 consists of 11 residues. CDR1 is DFQATT and CDR2 is SNEGSKA in the germline V gene (reference sequence). The CDR3 spells CSARTGIEAFF. CDR3 coding DNA: TGCAGTGCTAGAACAGGGATTGAAGCTTTCTTT.

The rearrangement joins TRBV19 to TRBJ2-1, with TRBD2 identical over 7 bases. The junction had 16 bases not matched to a gene; V was cut back by 7 bases and J by 10 bases. CDR3 length equals 15 residues. In germline, CDR1 is LNHDA, CDR2 SQIVND (reference sequence). The DNA of the CDR3 is TGTGCCAGTACAGCGGGACCCCACTTCGGAGGCGAGCAGTTCTTC. Translated, it gives CASTAGPHFGGEQFF.

V and J are TRBV7-8 and TRBJ1-3; a possible D gene is TRBD1 (5 bases). CDR3 length equals 15 residues. From germline, CDR1 is SGHVS and CDR2 FQNEAQ. Trimming left V 2 bases short and J 2 bases short, with 10 bases between. The CDR3 protein is CASSLRPGPGNTIYF. The CDR3 DNA reads as TGTGCCAGCAGCTTACGGCCAGGGCCTGGAAACACCATATATTTT.

CDR3 nucleotide sequence: TGTGCCAGCAGCGCAGTGAACACTGAAGCTTTCTTT. This gives the protein CASSAVNTEAFF. The chain carries TRBV2 and TRBJ1-1, with D hard to call. CDR1 and CDR2 (germline): SNHLY, FYNNEI. The CDR3 loop spans 12 amino acids. V was cut by 6 bases and J by 0 bases, with 5 bases left in between. Full variable domain (outside the CDR3, taken from reference TRBV2 and TRBJ1-1): EPEVTQTPSHQVTQMGQEVILRCVPISNHLYFYWYRQILGQKVEFLVSFYNNEISEKSEIFDDQFSVERPDGSNFTLKIRSTKLEDSAMYFCASSAVNTEAFFGQGTRLTVV.

V and J are TRBV3-1 (or the pseudogene TRBV3-2) and TRBJ2-6; 8 nucleotides align to TRBD1. V lost 4 bases to trimming and J lost 11 bases; unmatched junction nucleotides: 13. This CDR3 has 16 amino acids. The germline gives CDR1 LGHDT, CDR2 YNNKEL (reference sequence). DNA of the CDR3: TGTGCCAGCAGCCCGACTCTTCAGGGGGCGGTCCACGTCCTGACTTTC. Protein sequence: CASSPTLQGAVHVLTF.

The V call is TRBV5-1, the J call TRBJ2-7, with 9 bases matching TRBD1. The CDR3 length is 13 residues. With 4 bases clipped from V and 9 bases from J, the junction kept 8 bases outside the gene matches. Germline values: CDR1 SGHRS, CDR2 YFSETQ. The CDR3 region is CASSRDRESPQYF. DNA of the CDR3: TGCGCCAGCAGCCGGGACAGGGAGAGCCCGCAGTACTTC.

The rearrangement joins TRBV18 to TRBJ2-2, with D tentatively TRBD2 (5 bases). Looked up from germline, CDR1 is KGHSH and CDR2 is LQKENI. This CDR3 comprises 15 residues. V was trimmed by 2 bases and J by 5 bases, leaving 12 bases between them. The CDR3 coding sequence is TGTGCCAGCTCACCAATCCTAGCATCGACCGGGGAGCTGTTTTTT. Protein product: CASSPILASTGELFF.

The J gene is TRBJ2-3, the V gene TRBV14; 7 bases fit TRBD2. V lost 4 bases to trimming and J lost 4 bases; unmatched junction nucleotides: 2. Germline loops: CDR1 SGHDN, CDR2 FVKESK. The CDR3 spans 13 residues. CDR3 in amino acids: CASSRLAADTQYF. The CDR3 DNA is TGTGCCAGCAGCCGACTAGCCGCAGATACGCAGTATTTT.

The chain carries TRBV19 and TRBJ1-1; TRBD1 agrees at 7 bases. The ends lost 6 bases at V and 2 bases at J; junction bases unmatched: 6. The germline V gene has CDR1 LNHDA and CDR2 SQIVND (reference sequence). The CDR3 consists of 14 residues. The CDR3 region is CASRPTGLNTEAFF. CDR3 sequence (DNA): TGTGCCAGTAGACCGACAGGGTTAAACACTGAAGCTTTCTTT.

This sequence joins TRBV2 and TRBJ2-5; D is possibly TRBD2 (5 bases). This CDR3 contains 15 residues. V lost 6 bases and J 1 base, leaving 15 bases between the germline ends. Germline CDR1 SNHLY, CDR2 FYNNEI. This chain's CDR3 is CASSDPGGAQETQYF. CDR3 in DNA: TGTGCCAGCAGCGACCCTGGAGGCGCCCAAGAGACCCAGTACTTC.

As DNA, the CDR3 is TGTGCCAGCACCCGGGGACAGGGAGGGGGCTACACCTTC. Amino acid sequence: CASTRGQGGGYTF. The chain couples TRBV28 to TRBJ1-2; the match to TRBD1 covers 9 bases. This CDR3 comprises 13 residues. Trimming at V came to 7 bases and at J to 8 bases, leaving 8 bases not matched to a gene. In germline, CDR1 is MDHEN, CDR2 SYDVKM.